This TCR beta chain was captured in a study of CD8 T cells in Susac syndrome. In the study overall: Patients with Susac syndrome were therapy-naive, on corticosteroids, or on intravenous immunoglobulin alone at the time that blood was drawn.

Each Susac syndrome patient had definite or probable disease by recently defined criteria. This CDR3 contains 16 residues. V lost 0 bases, J lost 2 bases, and 12 bases lay in between. Germline loops: CDR1 SGDLS, CDR2 YYNGEE. With random hexamers, reverse transcription was performed on 0.5 to 1 ug of RNA. Amplification of TCR beta CDR3 across 54 Vbeta and 13 Jbeta was performed with immunoSEQ multiplex PCR. Each CDR3 protein gets one entry after TCRdb re-called the immunoSEQ multiplex PCR reads with MiXCR. The sample includes some 68,000 distinct CDR3 sequences, 85% to 95% seen only once; the top ten take around 0.15%.

This rearrangement joins TRBV9 to TRBJ1-3, with D possibly matching TRBD1 (6 bases). This receptor was obtained from a human donor with Susac syndrome. What was sequenced was CD4+ T cells from PBMCs. CDR3 sequence reads: CASSVEGGGPGNTIYF. The CDR3 DNA is TGTGCCAGCAGCGTAGAGGGAGGGGGGCCTGGAAACACCATATATTTT. The full variable domain, with the rest looked up from reference TRBV9 and TRBJ1-3, is DSGVTQTPKHLITATGQRVTLRCSPRSGDLSVYWYQQSLDQGLQFLIQYYNGEERAKGNILERFSAQQFPDLHSELNLSSLELGDSALYFCASSVEGGGPGNTIYFGEGSWLTVV.